Listed below are T cell receptor beta chains from one sample, sequenced in a study of blood T cells in healthy people across ages. TCRdb recomputed calls from the 5' RACE reads with MiXCR, one row per CDR3 protein. This table holds about 680,000 distinct CDR3 sequences, approximately 50% found once. Material for sequencing was blood. The origin of the receptors is a woman aged 60-75 years in good health. Each CDR3 is given with its conserved first and last residue. A D gene is named only where the DNA matches it firmly. Rows may omit the clone size; those that give it use once, few, many or a size class.

CDR3: CASSLVQTGRHEQYF
DNA: TGTGCCAGCAGCTTAGTACAGACAGGGCGCCACGAGCAGTACTTC
size: -
D: TRBD1
V: TRBV7-9
J: TRBJ2-7

CDR3: CASSLLAGSYNEQFF
DNA: TGTGCCAGCAGTTTACTAGCGGGGTCCTACAATGAGCAGTTCTTC
size: -
D: TRBD2
V: TRBV7-3
J: TRBJ2-1

CDR3: CASSRPPTSTDTQYF
DNA: TGTGCCAGCAGCCGACCTCCAACAAGCACAGATACGCAGTATTTT
size: -
D: -
V: TRBV11-2
J: TRBJ2-3

CDR3: CASSLVSSVGNQPQHF
DNA: TGTGCCAGCAGCTTAGTTTCGTCCGTTGGCAATCAGCCCCAGCATTTT
size: -
D: -
V: TRBV7-2
J: TRBJ1-5

CDR3: CASSYSGGLTEAFF
DNA: TGTGCCAGCAGTTACTCAGGAGGACTCACTGAAGCTTTCTTT
size: -
D: -
V: TRBV6-5
J: TRBJ1-1

CDR3: CASSLELAGGEETQYF
DNA: TGCGCCAGCAGCTTGGAGCTAGCGGGTGGAGAAGAGACCCAGTACTTC
size: few
D: TRBD2
V: TRBV5-1
J: TRBJ2-5

CDR3: CASSQGPTGGKNIQYF
DNA: TGTGCCAGCAGCCAAGGACCCACCGGGGGCAAAAACATTCAGTACTTC
size: few
D: -
V: TRBV14
J: TRBJ2-4

CDR3: CSAQGGKQETQYF
DNA: TGCAGTGCTCAGGGCGGGAAGCAAGAGACCCAGTACTTC
size: -
D: -
V: TRBV20-1
J: TRBJ2-5

CDR3: CSARGPYTDTQYF
DNA: TGCAGTGCTCGCGGCCCGTACACAGATACGCAGTATTTT
size: few
D: -
V: TRBV20-1
J: TRBJ2-3

CDR3: CASRRGGLATCNEQFF
DNA: TGTGCCAGCAGAAGAGGGGGACTAGCGACGTGCAATGAGCAGTTCTTC
size: -
D: TRBD2
V: TRBV6-5
J: TRBJ2-1

CDR3: CASSLPPWGGVPEAFF
DNA: TGTGCCAGCAGCTTACCGCCTTGGGGGGGGGTCCCTGAAGCTTTCTTT
size: many
D: -
V: TRBV7-2
J: TRBJ1-1

CDR3: CAITVGLAGEPNEQYF
DNA: TGTGCCATCACGGTAGGGCTAGCGGGAGAACCCAATGAGCAGTACTTC
size: -
D: TRBD2
V: TRBV10-3
J: TRBJ2-7

CDR3: CASRTAGNQPQHF
DNA: TGTGCCAGCAGAACGGCGGGAAATCAGCCCCAGCATTTT
size: few
D: -
V: TRBV28
J: TRBJ1-5

CDR3: CASSLRGGLIDEQFF
DNA: TGTGCCAGCAGCCTACGAGGGGGTTTGATCGATGAGCAGTTCTTC
size: few
D: -
V: TRBV7-9
J: TRBJ2-1

CDR3: CASNTVAGESEQYF
DNA: TGTGCCAGCAATACCGTAGCGGGAGAAAGCGAGCAGTACTTC
size: many
D: TRBD2
V: TRBV2
J: TRBJ2-7

CDR3: CASSERGSLYEQYF
DNA: TGTGCCAGCAGTGAACGAGGGAGCTTGTACGAGCAGTACTTC
size: many
D: -
V: TRBV2
J: TRBJ2-7

CDR3: CASSPLDGEQFF
DNA: TGCGCCAGCAGCCCCCTGGATGGTGAGCAGTTCTTC
size: few
D: -
V: TRBV4-3
J: TRBJ2-1

CDR3: CASSLVSSYGYTF
DNA: TGTGCCAGCAGTTTAGTTTCCAGCTATGGCTACACCTTC
size: few
D: -
V: TRBV12-3/TRBV12-4
J: TRBJ1-2